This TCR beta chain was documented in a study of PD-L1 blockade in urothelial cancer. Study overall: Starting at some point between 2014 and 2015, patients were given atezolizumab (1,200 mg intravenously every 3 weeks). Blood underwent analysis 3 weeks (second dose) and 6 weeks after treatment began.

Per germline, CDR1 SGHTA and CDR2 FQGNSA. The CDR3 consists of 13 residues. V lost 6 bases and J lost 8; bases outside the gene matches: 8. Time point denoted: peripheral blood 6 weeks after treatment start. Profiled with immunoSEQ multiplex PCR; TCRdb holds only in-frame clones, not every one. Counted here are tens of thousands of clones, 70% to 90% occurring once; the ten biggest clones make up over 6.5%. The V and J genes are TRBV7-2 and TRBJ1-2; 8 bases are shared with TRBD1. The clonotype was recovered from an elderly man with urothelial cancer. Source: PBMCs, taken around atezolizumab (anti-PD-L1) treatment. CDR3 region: CASSRRGRYGYTF. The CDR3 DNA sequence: TGTGCCAGCAGTCGCAGGGGGCGGTACGGCTACACCTTC.